This note documents a single T cell receptor (beta chain) sequence. The V and J ends lost 4 bases and 6 bases, in that order; junction bases with no gene match: 3. Germline V gives CDR1 KGHSH, CDR2 LQKENI. The CDR3 runs to 14 residues. The sample comes from a study of blood T cell repertoires in COVID-19. Looking at the study overall: The United States, Italy and Spain supplied acute and convalescent COVID-19 samples.

Original methodology: Reference gene primer amplification gave estimated nucleated cell counts. Sequencing used immunoSEQ multiplex PCR; TCRdb keeps in-frame clones, though not all of them. That table furnishes V, J and clone size, whereas the DNA furnished D and trimming. The table shows more than 95,000 clones, with around 83% occurring only once. The receptor comes from a man aged 60 to 75 with acute or convalescent COVID-19. The specimen sequenced was peripheral blood. This sequence joins TRBV18 and TRBJ1-4, with TRBD1 matching over 9 bases. CDR3 region: CASSQRTGDEKLFF. CDR3 DNA sequence: TGTGCCAGCTCACAGAGGACAGGGGATGAAAAACTGTTTTTT.